This T cell receptor (beta chain) was sequenced during a study of T cell changes during pregnancy in multiple sclerosis. Germline CDR1 reads SNHLY; CDR2 reads FYNNEI. The CDR3 totals 15 residues. The V end was cut by 1 base, the J end by 3 bases, with 13 bases between. The data were produced by immunoSEQ multiplex PCR, yet TCRdb's version contains in-frame clones alone and is incomplete. The sample holds tens of thousands of clones, 75% to 95% seen once. This clonotype was obtained from a female donor in good health, enrolled as a control in a pregnancy study. Here the sequenced sample was peripheral blood, taken in the first trimester of pregnancy. The chain combines TRBV2 with TRBJ2-7; D ambiguous. DNA of the CDR3: TGTGCCAGCAGTGAAGGAGATATAAGAATCTACGAGCAGTACTTC. It codes for CASSEGDIRIYEQYF.